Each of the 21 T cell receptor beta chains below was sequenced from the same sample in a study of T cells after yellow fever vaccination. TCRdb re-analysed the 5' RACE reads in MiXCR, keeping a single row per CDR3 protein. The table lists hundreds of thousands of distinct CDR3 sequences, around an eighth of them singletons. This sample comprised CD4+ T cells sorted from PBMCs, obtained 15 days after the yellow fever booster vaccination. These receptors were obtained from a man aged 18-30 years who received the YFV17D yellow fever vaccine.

The CDR3 sequence is CASSPISGVRETQYF. CDR3 coding DNA: TGTGCCAGCAGCCCAATCTCGGGGGTGCGAGAGACCCAGTACTTC. This chain links TRBV9 with TRBJ2-5; tentative D call: TRBD2 (6 bases). The CDR3 sequence is 15 residues long. CDR1 SGDLS and CDR2 YYNGEE come from the germline V gene. V was clipped by 4 bases and J by 4 bases, with 17 bases between them.

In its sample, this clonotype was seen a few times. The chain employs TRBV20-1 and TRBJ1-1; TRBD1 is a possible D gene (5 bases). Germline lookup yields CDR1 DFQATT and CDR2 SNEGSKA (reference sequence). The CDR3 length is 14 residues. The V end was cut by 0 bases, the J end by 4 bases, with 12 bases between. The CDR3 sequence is CSARESRAGTEAFF. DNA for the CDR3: TGCAGTGCTAGAGAAAGCAGGGCAGGCACTGAAGCTTTCTTT.

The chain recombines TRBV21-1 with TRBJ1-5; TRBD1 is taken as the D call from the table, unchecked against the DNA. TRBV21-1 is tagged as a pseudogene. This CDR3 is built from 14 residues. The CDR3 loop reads CASSRTGEVEPQHF. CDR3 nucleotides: TGTGCCAGCAGCAGGACAGGGGAGGTCGAGCCCCAGCATTTT.

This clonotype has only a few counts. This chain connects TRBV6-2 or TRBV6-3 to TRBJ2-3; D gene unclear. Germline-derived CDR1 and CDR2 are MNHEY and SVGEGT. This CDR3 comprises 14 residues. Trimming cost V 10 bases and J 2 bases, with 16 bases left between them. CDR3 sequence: CAIARSSYTDTQYF. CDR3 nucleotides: TGTGCCATTGCTCGTAGCTCCTACACAGATACGCAGTATTTT.

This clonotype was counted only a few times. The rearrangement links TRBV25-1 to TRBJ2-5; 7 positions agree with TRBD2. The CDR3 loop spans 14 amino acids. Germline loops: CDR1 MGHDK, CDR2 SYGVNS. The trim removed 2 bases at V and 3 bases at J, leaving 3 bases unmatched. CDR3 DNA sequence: TGTGCCAGCAGTGAAGATCTAGCGGAAGAGACCCAGTACTTC. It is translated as CASSEDLAEETQYF.

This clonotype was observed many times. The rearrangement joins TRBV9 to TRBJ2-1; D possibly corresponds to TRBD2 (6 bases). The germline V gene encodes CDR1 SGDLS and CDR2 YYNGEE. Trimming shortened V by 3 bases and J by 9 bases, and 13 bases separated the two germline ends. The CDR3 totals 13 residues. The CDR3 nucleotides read TGTGCCAGCAGCGGTTCGTGGGGAGGTGAGCAGTTCTTC. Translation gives CASSGSWGGEQFF. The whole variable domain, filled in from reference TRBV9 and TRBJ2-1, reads DSGVTQTPKHLITATGQRVTLRCSPRSGDLSVYWYQQSLDQGLQFLIQYYNGEERAKGNILERFSAQQFPDLHSELNLSSLELGDSALYFCASSGSWGGEQFFGPGTRLTVL.

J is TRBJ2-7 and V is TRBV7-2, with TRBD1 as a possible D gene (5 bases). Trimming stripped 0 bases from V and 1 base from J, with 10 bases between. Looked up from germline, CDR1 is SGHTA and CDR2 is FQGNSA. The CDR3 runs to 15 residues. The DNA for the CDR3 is TGTGCCAGCAGCTTAGCCCAGGGCCATTCCTACGAGCAGTACTTC. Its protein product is CASSLAQGHSYEQYF.

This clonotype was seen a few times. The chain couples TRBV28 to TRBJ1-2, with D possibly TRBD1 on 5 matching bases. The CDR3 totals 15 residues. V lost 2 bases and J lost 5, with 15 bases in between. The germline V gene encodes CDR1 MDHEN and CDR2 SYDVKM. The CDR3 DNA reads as TGTGCCAGCAGTTTAGGGGGTCTAAGAACTTATGGCTACACCTTC. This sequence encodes CASSLGGLRTYGYTF.

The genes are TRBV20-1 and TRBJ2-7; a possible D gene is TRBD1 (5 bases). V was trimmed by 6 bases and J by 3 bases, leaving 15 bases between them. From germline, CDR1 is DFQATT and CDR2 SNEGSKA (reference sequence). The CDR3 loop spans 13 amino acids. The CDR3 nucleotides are TGCAGTGCCTCACTCCCAAGGGGCTACGAGCAGTACTTC. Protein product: CSASLPRGYEQYF.

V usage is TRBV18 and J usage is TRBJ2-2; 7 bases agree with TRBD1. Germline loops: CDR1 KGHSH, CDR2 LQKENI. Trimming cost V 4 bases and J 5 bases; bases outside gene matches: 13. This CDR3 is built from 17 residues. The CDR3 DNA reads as TGTGCCAGCTCACACCGTGATGGGACAGAAGTAACCGGGGAGCTGTTTTTT. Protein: CASSHRDGTEVTGELFF.

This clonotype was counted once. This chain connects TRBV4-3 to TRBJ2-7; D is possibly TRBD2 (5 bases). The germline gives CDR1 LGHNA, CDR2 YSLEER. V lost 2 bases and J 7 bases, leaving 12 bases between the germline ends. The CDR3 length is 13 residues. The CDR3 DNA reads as TGCGCCAGCAGCCAAAGGCCCCGCGGGGAGCAGTACTTC. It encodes CASSQRPRGEQYF.

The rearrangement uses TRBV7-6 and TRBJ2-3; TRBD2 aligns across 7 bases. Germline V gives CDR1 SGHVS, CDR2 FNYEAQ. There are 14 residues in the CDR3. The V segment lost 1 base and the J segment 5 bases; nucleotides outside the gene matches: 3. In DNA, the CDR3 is TGTGCCAGCAGCTTAGTTAGCGGGTTAGATACGCAGTATTTT. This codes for CASSLVSGLDTQYF.

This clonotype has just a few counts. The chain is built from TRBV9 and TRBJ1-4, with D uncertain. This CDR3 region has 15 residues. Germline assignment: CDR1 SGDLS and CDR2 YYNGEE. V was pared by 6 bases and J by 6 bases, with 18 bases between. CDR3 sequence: CASTPGSQYDEKLFF. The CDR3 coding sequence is TGTGCCAGCACCCCGGGGTCCCAGTACGATGAAAAACTGTTTTTT. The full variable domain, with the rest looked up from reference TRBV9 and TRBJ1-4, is DSGVTQTPKHLITATGQRVTLRCSPRSGDLSVYWYQQSLDQGLQFLIQYYNGEERAKGNILERFSAQQFPDLHSELNLSSLELGDSALYFCASTPGSQYDEKLFFGSGTQLSVL.

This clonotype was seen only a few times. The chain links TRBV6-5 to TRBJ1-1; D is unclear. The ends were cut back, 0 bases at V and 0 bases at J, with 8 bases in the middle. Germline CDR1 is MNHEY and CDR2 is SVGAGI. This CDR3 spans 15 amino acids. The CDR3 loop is CASSYSGSMNTEAFF. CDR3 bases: TGTGCCAGCAGTTACTCTGGCAGCATGAACACTGAAGCTTTCTTT.

CDR3: CASGSDRAHEQYF. Here the CDR3 DNA reads TGTGCTAGTGGCTCGGACAGGGCCCACGAGCAGTACTTC. The rearrangement links TRBV12-5 to TRBJ2-7, with 8 bases fitting TRBD1. V trimming: 6 bases; J trimming: 5 bases; junction bases outside the gene matches: 6. The CDR3 runs 13 residues. Germline assignment: CDR1 LGHNT and CDR2 FRNRAP.

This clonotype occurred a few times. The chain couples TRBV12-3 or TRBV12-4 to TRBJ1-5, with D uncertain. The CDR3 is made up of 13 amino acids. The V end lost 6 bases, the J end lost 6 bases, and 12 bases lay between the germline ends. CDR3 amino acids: CASSQLGGQPQHF. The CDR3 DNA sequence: TGTGCCAGCAGCCAACTGGGAGGTCAGCCCCAGCATTTT.

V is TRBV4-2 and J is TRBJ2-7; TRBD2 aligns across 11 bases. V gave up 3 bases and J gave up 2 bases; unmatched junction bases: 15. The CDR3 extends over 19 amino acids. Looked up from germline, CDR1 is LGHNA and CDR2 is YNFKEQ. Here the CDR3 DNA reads TGTGCCAGCAGCCAGTACATTGCCGAGACTAGCGGGGACCCCTACGAGCAGTACTTC. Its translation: CASSQYIAETSGDPYEQYF.

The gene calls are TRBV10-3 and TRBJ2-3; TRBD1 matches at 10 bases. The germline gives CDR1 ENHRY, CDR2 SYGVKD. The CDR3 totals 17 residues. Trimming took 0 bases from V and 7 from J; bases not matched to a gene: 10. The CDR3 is CAISESTRDRGTYTQYF. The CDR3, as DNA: TGTGCCATCAGTGAGTCGACTCGGGACAGGGGAACATATACGCAGTATTTT.

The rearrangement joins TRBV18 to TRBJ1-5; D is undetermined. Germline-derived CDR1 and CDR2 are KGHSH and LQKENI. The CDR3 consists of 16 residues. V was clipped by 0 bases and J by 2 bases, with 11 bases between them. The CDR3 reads CASSPPGLQGNQPQHF. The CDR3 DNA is TGTGCCAGCTCACCACCCGGGCTCCAAGGCAATCAGCCCCAGCATTTT.

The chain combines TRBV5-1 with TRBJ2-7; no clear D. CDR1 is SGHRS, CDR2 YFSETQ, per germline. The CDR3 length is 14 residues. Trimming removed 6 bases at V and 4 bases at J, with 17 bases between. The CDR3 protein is CASTTAGSSYEQYF. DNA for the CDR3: TGCGCCAGCACCACCGCTGGAAGCTCATACGAGCAGTACTTC.

The CDR3 coding sequence is TGTGCCAGTAGTATAACTGGCAGGAGGTATGGCTACACCTTC. It specifies CASSITGRRYGYTF. The chain links TRBV19 to TRBJ1-2; D gene ambiguous. The germline V and J ends were trimmed by 2 bases and 5 bases, with 12 bases remaining between them. CDR3 length: 14 residues. In germline, CDR1 is LNHDA, CDR2 SQIVND (reference sequence).